The table lists the clone carrying this TCR beta chain with many counts. What it binds is not known. The data were obtained in a study of early T cells in non-severe SARS-CoV-2 infection. At the level of the study: The chains were unpaired, and the sequenced material was bulk RNA from unsorted whole blood.

Trimming left V 8 bases short and J 0 bases short, with 16 bases between. Germline V gene lookup returns CDR1 MDHEN and CDR2 SYDVKM. This CDR3 spans 16 amino acids. Individually, cDNA molecules had unique molecular identifiers attached to them. One entry per CDR3 protein, called by TCRdb with MiXCR from the 5' RACE reads. Of 46,000 or so distinct CDR3 sequences in the sample, approximately 4% were seen once. Regarding the study as a whole: Lookups in VDJdb leaned toward anti-spike CD8 responses and missed private and CD4 specificities.

This rearrangement joins TRBV28 to TRBJ2-2, with D unclear. The sequencing sample was made of whole blood. The sequence derives from an adult who was a healthcare worker with PCR-confirmed SARS-CoV-2 infection or an uninfected control (not recorded which). CDR3 residues: CASGIIVPTNTGELFF. CDR3 DNA sequence: TGTGCCAGCGGTATAATCGTCCCAACGAACACCGGGGAGCTGTTTTTT.